A single sample is the source of the 11 T cell receptor beta chains below, sequenced in a study of T cells in tuberculosis. Assay used: immunoSEQ multiplex PCR; TCRdb lists only in-frame clones, some missing. The sample lists some 34,000 clones; 95% to 97% were seen once. Sequences were obtained from PBMCs. The source of these receptors is a donor between 10 and 29 years old with latent tuberculosis or without tuberculosis infection.

J is TRBJ2-3 and V is TRBV4-2; D is undetermined. Per germline, CDR1 LGHNA and CDR2 YNFKEQ. V shed 2 bases and J shed 4 bases, with 7 bases lying between them. This CDR3 has 13 amino acids. This chain's CDR3 is CASSQPSADTQYF. CDR3 nucleotide sequence: TGTGCCAGCAGCCAACCTAGTGCAGATACGCAGTATTTT.

The chain combines TRBV7-3 with TRBJ1-1; D might be TRBD1 (6 bases). Trimming shortened V by 0 bases and J by 1 base, and 15 bases separated the two germline ends. The CDR3 consists of 17 residues. Germline CDR1 SGHTA, CDR2 FQGTGA. In DNA, the CDR3 is TGTGCCAGCAGCTTAACGAGGGCAGGGGATGGGAACACTGAAGCTTTCTTT. Translation gives CASSLTRAGDGNTEAFF.

The chain links TRBV6-5 to TRBJ2-7; 10 nucleotides line up with TRBD2. The CDR3 runs to 16 residues. Germline V gives CDR1 MNHEY, CDR2 SVGAGI. The ends lost 2 bases at V and 1 base at J; junction bases unmatched: 5. The CDR3 region is CASSYTRTSGSYEQYF. In nucleotides, the CDR3 is TGTGCCAGCAGTTACACGCGGACTAGCGGATCCTACGAGCAGTACTTC.

The rearrangement links TRBV19 to TRBJ2-1, with 10 bases lining up with TRBD2. J was trimmed by 4 bases and V by 0 bases; bases with no gene match: 9. CDR1 and CDR2 from the germline V gene are LNHDA and SQIVND (reference sequence). CDR3 length: 18 amino acids. CDR3 coding DNA: TGTGCCAGTAGTATAGAGGCCCCCAGCGGGAGGGTTTACAATGAGCAGTTCTTC. Translating gives CASSIEAPSGRVYNEQFF.

J is TRBJ2-3 and V is TRBV9, with 13 bases matching TRBD2. V trimming: 0 bases; J trimming: 4 bases; junction bases outside the gene matches: 2. In germline, CDR1 is SGDLS, CDR2 YYNGEE. The CDR3 consists of 16 residues. DNA for the CDR3: TGTGCCAGCAGCGTAGCGGGACTAGCGGGGTCAGATACGCAGTATTTT. Protein sequence: CASSVAGLAGSDTQYF.

The chain joins TRBV27 to TRBJ1-1; 7 nucleotides match TRBD1. V shed 4 bases and J 3 bases; nucleotides not matched to a gene: 5. Germline V gene data show CDR1 as MNHEY and CDR2 as SMNVEV (reference sequence). This CDR3 region has 14 residues. This CDR3 reads CASSYRGGDTEAFF. The CDR3 nucleotides read TGTGCCAGCAGTTACAGGGGAGGTGACACTGAAGCTTTCTTT.

This chain links TRBV28 with TRBJ1-3, with D possibly matching TRBD1 (5 bases). Germline CDR1 reads MDHEN; CDR2 reads SYDVKM. V dropped 5 bases and J dropped 0 bases, with 11 bases sitting between them. This CDR3 contains 15 residues. The CDR3 DNA is TGTGCCAGCAGTCCCCCAGACAGCTCTGGAAACACCATATATTTT. Translating gives CASSPPDSSGNTIYF.

The chain links TRBV28 to TRBJ2-7, with TRBD1 identical over 8 bases. The germline V gene has CDR1 MDHEN and CDR2 SYDVKM. Germline trimming cut 2 bases from V and 7 bases from J; bases unmatched to any gene: 16. The CDR3 is made up of 17 amino acids. CDR3 nucleotides: TGTGCCAGCAGTTTACCCCCACGGACAGGGAGAGATAGTGAGCAGTACTTC. It specifies CASSLPPRTGRDSEQYF.

V is TRBV2 and J is TRBJ1-3; D not certain. This CDR3 spans 13 amino acids. The V and J ends lost 5 bases and 4 bases respectively, with 9 bases between them. CDR1 is SNHLY and CDR2 is FYNNEI in the germline V gene. The CDR3 is CASSIGSGNTIYF. In DNA form, the CDR3 reads TGTGCCAGCAGTATCGGGTCGGGAAACACCATATATTTT.

The V and J genes are TRBV19 and TRBJ1-2, with D perhaps TRBD1 (6 bases). Germline CDR1 and CDR2: LNHDA and SQIVND (reference sequence). This CDR3 has 12 amino acids. Between the trimmed V and J ends, which lost 9 bases and 5 bases, there was a span of 13 bases. The CDR3 nucleotides read TGTGCCAGCTCGACAGGAGGATATGGCTACACCTTC. Protein product: CASSTGGYGYTF.

The V call is TRBV29-1, the J call TRBJ2-3; the match to TRBD2 covers 9 bases. Trimming removed 4 bases from V and 5 bases from J; junction bases left unmatched: 4. There are 13 residues in the CDR3. Germline V CDR1 and CDR2: SQVTM, ANQGSEA. The CDR3 nucleotides are TGCAGCGTTGGTAGCGGGAGACGAGATACGCAGTATTTT. The encoded protein is CSVGSGRRDTQYF.